This T cell receptor (beta chain) was recorded in a study of blood T cells in healthy people across ages. Overall study findings and caveats: Fewer expanded clones and more diversity marked long-lived versus aged donors.

Germline V lookup: CDR1 SGHRS, CDR2 YFSETQ. There are 13 residues in the CDR3. The authors ran a second PCR of 7 to 11 cycles using a sample-barcoded 5' primer and a J-beta primer mix. TCRdb processed the 5' RACE reads anew with MiXCR; each CDR3 protein has one entry. Of almost 800,000 distinct CDR3 sequences in the sample, roughly 50% were seen once. Isolation recovered at least 7 million PBMCs from every sample. As to this clonotype: What it recognizes is unknown.

This clonotype was sampled from a man aged 25-45 years in good health. The sample consisted of blood. J is TRBJ2-5 and V is TRBV5-1; 7 bases are a match to TRBD1. The J call is doubtful: the DNA matches TRBJ2-7 better. CDR3 protein: CASSATGFYEQYF. CDR3 in DNA: TGCGCCAGCAGCGCGACAGGGTTCTACGAGCAGTACTTC.